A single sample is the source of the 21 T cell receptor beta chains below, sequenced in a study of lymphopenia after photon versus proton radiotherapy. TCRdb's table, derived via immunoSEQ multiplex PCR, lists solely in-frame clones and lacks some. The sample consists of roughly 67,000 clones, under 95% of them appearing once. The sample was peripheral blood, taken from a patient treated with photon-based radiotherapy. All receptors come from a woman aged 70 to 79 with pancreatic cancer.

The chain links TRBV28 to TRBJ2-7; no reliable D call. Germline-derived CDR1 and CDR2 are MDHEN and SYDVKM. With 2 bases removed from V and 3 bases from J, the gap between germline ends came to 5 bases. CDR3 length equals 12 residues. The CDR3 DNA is TGTGCCAGCAGTTTAACAGTCTACGAGCAGTACTTC. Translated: CASSLTVYEQYF.

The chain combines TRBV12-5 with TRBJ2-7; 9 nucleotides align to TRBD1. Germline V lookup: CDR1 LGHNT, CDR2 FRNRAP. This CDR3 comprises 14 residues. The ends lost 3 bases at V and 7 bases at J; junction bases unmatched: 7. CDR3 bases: TGTGCTAGTGGTTTAACAGGGGGCTCGGGGGAGCAGTACTTC. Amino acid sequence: CASGLTGGSGEQYF.

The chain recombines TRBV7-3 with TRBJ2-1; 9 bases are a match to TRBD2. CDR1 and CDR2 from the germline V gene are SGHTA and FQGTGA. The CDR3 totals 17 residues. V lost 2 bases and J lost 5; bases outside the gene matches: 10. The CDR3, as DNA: TGTGCCAGCAGCTTACTGATTAGCGGGAGATCGGACAATGAGCAGTTCTTC. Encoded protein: CASSLLISGRSDNEQFF.

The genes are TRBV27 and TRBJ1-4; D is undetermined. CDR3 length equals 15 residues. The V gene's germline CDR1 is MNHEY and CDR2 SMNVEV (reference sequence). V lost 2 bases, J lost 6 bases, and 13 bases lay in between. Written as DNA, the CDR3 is TGTGCCAGCAGTTTAGAGTGGCAGAGACATGAAAAACTGTTTTTT. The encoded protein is CASSLEWQRHEKLFF.

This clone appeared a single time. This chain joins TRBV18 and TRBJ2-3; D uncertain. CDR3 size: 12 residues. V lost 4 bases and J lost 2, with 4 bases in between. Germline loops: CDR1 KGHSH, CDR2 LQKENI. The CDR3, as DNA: TGTGCCAGCTCACGATCCACAGATACGCAGTATTTT. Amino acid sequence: CASSRSTDTQYF.

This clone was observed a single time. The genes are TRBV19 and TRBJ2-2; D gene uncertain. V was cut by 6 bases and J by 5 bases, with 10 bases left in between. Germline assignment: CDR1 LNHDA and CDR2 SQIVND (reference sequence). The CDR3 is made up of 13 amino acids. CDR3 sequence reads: CASSPTPTGELFF. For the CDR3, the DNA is TGTGCCAGTAGCCCAACGCCAACCGGGGAGCTGTTTTTT. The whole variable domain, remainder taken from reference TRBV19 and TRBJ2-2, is DGGITQSPKYLFRKEGQNVTLSCEQNLNHDAMYWYRQDPGQGLRLIYYSQIVNDFQKGDIAEGYSVSREKKESFPLTVTSAQKNPTAFYLCASSPTPTGELFFGEGSRLTVL.

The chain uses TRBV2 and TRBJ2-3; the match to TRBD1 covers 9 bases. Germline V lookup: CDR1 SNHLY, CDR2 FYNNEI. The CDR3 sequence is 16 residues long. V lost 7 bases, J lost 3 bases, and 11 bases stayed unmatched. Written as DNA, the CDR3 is TGTGCCAGCACGGTTTACGGACAGGGGCGAACAGATACGCAGTATTTT. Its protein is CASTVYGQGRTDTQYF. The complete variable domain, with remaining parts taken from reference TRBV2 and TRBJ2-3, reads EPEVTQTPSHQVTQMGQEVILRCVPISNHLYFYWYRQILGQKVEFLVSFYNNEISEKSEIFDDQFSVERPDGSNFTLKIRSTKLEDSAMYFCASTVYGQGRTDTQYFGPGTRLTVL.

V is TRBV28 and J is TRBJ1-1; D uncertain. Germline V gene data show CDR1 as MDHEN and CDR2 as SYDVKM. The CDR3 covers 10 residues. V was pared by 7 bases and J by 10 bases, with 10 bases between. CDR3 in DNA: TGTGCCAGCACCGGATCGGGAGCTTTCTTT. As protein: CASTGSGAFF.

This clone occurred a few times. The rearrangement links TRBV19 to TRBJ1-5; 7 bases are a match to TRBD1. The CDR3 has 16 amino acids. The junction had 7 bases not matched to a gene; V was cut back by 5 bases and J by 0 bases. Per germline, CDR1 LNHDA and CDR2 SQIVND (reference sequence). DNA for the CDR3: TGTGCCAGTAGTCCCCGACAGGGCAATAGCAATCAGCCCCAGCATTTT. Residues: CASSPRQGNSNQPQHF.

CDR3 coding DNA: TGTGCCTCCACCGGGGGGAGCCCTGGAAACACCATATATTTT. Protein product: CASTGGSPGNTIYF. The J gene is TRBJ1-3, the V gene TRBV6-8, with D perhaps TRBD1 (5 bases). Trimming shortened V by 11 bases and J by 2 bases, and 16 bases separated the two germline ends. Germline CDR1 and CDR2: MNHGY and SAAAGT. The CDR3 consists of 14 residues.

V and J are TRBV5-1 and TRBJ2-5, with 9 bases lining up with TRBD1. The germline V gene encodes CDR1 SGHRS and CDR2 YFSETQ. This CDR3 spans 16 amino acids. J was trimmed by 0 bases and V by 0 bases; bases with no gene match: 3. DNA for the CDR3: TGCGCCAGCAGCTTGGGGGACAGGGTCAACCAAGAGACCCAGTACTTC. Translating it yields CASSLGDRVNQETQYF.

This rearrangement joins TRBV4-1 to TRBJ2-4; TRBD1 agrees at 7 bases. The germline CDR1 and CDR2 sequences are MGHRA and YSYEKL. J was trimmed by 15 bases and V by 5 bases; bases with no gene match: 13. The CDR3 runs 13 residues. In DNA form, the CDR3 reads TGCGCCAGCAGCGAACCCACAGGGGCTAGTCGGTACTTC. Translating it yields CASSEPTGASRYF.

This CDR3 reads CASSSGQVYEQYF. CDR3 in DNA: TGTGCCAGCAGCTCCGGACAGGTCTACGAGCAGTACTTC. This chain connects TRBV5-5 to TRBJ2-7; 7 bases agree with TRBD1. CDR1 and CDR2 from the germline V gene are SGHKS and YYEKEE (reference sequence). The CDR3 runs 13 residues. The trim removed 3 bases at V and 3 bases at J, leaving 3 bases unmatched. Variable domain in full (rest from reference TRBV5-5 and TRBJ2-7): DAGVTQSPTHLIKTRGQQVTLRCSPISGHKSVSWYQQVLGQGPQFIFQYYEKEERGRGNFPDRFSARQFPNYSSELNVNALLLGDSALYLCASSSGQVYEQYFGPGTRLTVT.

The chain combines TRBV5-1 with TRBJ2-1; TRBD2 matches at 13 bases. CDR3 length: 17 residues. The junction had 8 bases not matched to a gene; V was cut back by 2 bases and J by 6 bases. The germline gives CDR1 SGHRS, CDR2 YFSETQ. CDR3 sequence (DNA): TGCGCCAGCAGCTTACTAGCGGGAGGGTGGCCGGGCAATGAGCAGTTCTTC. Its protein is CASSLLAGGWPGNEQFF.

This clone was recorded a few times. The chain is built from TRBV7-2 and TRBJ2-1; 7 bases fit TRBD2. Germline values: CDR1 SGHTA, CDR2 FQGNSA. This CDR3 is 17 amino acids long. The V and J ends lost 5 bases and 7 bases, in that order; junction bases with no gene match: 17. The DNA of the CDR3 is TGTGCCAGCAGCCTTCGGGTTAGGGAGCGGGGAGAGAATGAGCAGTTCTTC. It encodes CASSLRVRERGENEQFF.

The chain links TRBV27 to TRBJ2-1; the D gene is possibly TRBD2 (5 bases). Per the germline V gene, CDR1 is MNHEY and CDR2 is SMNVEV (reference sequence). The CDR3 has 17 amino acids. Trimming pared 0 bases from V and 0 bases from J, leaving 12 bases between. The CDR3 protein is CASSLSRAVSSYNEQFF. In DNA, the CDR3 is TGTGCCAGCAGTTTATCGCGGGCGGTAAGCTCCTACAATGAGCAGTTCTTC.

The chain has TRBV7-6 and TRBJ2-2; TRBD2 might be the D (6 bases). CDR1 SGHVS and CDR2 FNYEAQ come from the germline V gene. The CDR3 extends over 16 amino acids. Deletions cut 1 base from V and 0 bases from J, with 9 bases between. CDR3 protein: CASSLEGTANTGELFF. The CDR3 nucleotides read TGTGCCAGCAGCTTAGAAGGGACTGCGAACACCGGGGAGCTGTTTTTT.

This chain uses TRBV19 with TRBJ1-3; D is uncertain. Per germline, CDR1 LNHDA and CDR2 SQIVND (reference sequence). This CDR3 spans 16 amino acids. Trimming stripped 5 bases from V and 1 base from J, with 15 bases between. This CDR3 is CASSSSGATSGNTIYF. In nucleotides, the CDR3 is TGTGCCAGTAGTTCCTCCGGAGCGACATCTGGAAACACCATATATTTT.

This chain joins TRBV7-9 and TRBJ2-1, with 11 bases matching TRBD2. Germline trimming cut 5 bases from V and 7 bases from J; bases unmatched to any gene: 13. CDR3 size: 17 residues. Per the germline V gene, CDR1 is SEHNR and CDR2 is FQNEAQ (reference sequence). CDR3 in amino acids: CASSPLAGGMNGNEQFF. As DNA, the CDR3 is TGTGCCAGCAGCCCTCTAGCGGGAGGAATGAATGGTAATGAGCAGTTCTTC.

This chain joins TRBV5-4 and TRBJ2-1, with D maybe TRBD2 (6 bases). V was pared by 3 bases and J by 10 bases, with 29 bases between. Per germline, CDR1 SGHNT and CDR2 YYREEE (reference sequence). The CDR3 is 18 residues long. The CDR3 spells CASSSLFPTRAGYGEQFF. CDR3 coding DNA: TGTGCCAGCAGCTCCTTATTCCCCACTAGGGCGGGATACGGGGAGCAGTTCTTC. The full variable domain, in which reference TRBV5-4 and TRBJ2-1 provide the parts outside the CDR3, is ETGVTQSPTHLIKTRGQQVTLRCSSQSGHNTVSWYQQALGQGPQFIFQYYREEENGRGNFPPRFSGLQFPNYSSELNVNALELDDSALYLCASSSLFPTRAGYGEQFFGPGTRLTVL.

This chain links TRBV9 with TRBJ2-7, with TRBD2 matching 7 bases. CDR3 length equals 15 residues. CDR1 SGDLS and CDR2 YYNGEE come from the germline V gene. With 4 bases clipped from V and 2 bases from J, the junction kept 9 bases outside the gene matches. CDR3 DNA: TGTGCCAGCAGCTTCACTAGCGAGCCCGCCTACGAGCAGTACTTC. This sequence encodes CASSFTSEPAYEQYF.